Below are 20 T cell receptor beta chains sequenced from a single sample in a study of OX40 agonist ivuxolimab in advanced cancers. Some clones are missing from TCRdb's copy, which holds only in-frame ones; the method was immunoSEQ multiplex PCR. The data contain about 22,000 clones, 80% to 90% of them singletons. Sequenced material: CD4+ or CD8+ T cells sorted from blood, taken in a trial of the OX40 agonist ivuxolimab. Source of these receptors: an adult with an advanced solid tumor such as melanoma, head and neck, liver or kidney cancer.

The genes are TRBV4-1 and TRBJ2-3; D is uncertain. The CDR3 is 14 residues long. Germline lookup yields CDR1 MGHRA and CDR2 YSYEKL. The ends were cut back, 5 bases at V and 3 bases at J, with 12 bases in the middle. CDR3 in DNA: TGCGCCAGCAGCTCCCGTGCCGCTACAGATACGCAGTATTTT. Amino acid sequence: CASSSRAATDTQYF.

The J gene is TRBJ1-5, the V gene TRBV18; D might be TRBD1 (5 bases). The V gene's germline CDR1 is KGHSH and CDR2 LQKENI. With 3 bases removed from V and 6 bases from J, the gap between germline ends came to 15 bases. CDR3 length equals 15 residues. The CDR3 protein is CASSPRGEVGQPQHF. The CDR3 nucleotides are TGTGCCAGCTCACCCCGGGGCGAGGTCGGTCAGCCCCAGCATTTT.

By proportion, this clone is medium-sized. This CDR3 is CASSSSVRNDEQFF. The CDR3, as DNA: TGTGCCAGCAGCTCATCCGTACGAAACGATGAGCAGTTCTTC. V and J are TRBV7-7 and TRBJ2-1; D unclear. The CDR3 is 14 amino acids. Per germline, CDR1 SSHAT and CDR2 FNYEAQ (reference sequence). V was clipped by 4 bases and J by 8 bases, with 15 bases between them.

V and J are TRBV7-9 and TRBJ1-2; possible D gene TRBD1, 6 bases. Trimming removed 5 bases at V and 4 bases at J, with 17 bases between. CDR1 is SEHNR and CDR2 is FQNEAQ in the germline V gene (reference sequence). CDR3 length equals 15 residues. The CDR3 region has the DNA TGTGCCAGCAGCGGGGGCTTGGACACTCTCTATGGCTACACCTTC. Translation gives CASSGGLDTLYGYTF.

This chain joins TRBV16 and TRBJ1-1; D not resolved. The germline CDR1 and CDR2 sequences are KGHSY and FQNENV. This CDR3 has 14 amino acids. The germline V and J ends were trimmed by 4 bases and 7 bases, with 16 bases remaining between them. In DNA form, the CDR3 reads TGTGCCAGCAGCCGAGAAATCGGGGTAGGTGAAGCTTTCTTT. Its protein is CASSREIGVGEAFF.

The chain joins TRBV30 to TRBJ1-4; no clear D gene. Deletions cut 2 bases from V and 0 bases from J, with 13 bases between. The CDR3 consists of 16 residues. The V gene's germline CDR1 is GTSNPN and CDR2 SVGIG (reference sequence). CDR3 region: CAWSPVIQPTNEKLFF. The CDR3 DNA is TGTGCCTGGAGTCCCGTAATTCAGCCAACTAATGAAAAACTGTTTTTT.

The chain uses TRBV9 and TRBJ2-6, with 8 bases that match TRBD1. Germline V gene data show CDR1 as SGDLS and CDR2 as YYNGEE. V lost 4 bases and J lost 3; bases outside the gene matches: 15. This CDR3 contains 19 residues. The CDR3 DNA reads as TGTGCCAGCAGCCCACGACAGGGGTTTCTAGTAAGTGGGGCCAACGTCCTGACTTTC. Translating gives CASSPRQGFLVSGANVLTF.

CDR3 residues: CASSLINSGGQETQYF. For the CDR3, the DNA is TGTGCCAGCAGCTTAATCAATAGCGGGGGCCAAGAGACCCAGTACTTC. The chain combines TRBV7-9 with TRBJ2-5; 9 positions agree with TRBD2. V lost 2 bases to trimming and J lost 1 base; unmatched junction nucleotides: 5. CDR3 length equals 16 residues. The germline V gene has CDR1 SEHNR and CDR2 FQNEAQ (reference sequence).

This chain uses TRBV11-2 with TRBJ1-1; a weak D match, TRBD1 (6 bases). V shed 0 bases and J shed 2 bases, with 10 bases lying between them. There are 15 residues in the CDR3. Germline V gene lookup returns CDR1 SGHAT and CDR2 FQNNGV. CDR3 nucleotides: TGTGCCAGCAGCTTAGAAGGAGGGGGAAACACTGAAGCTTTCTTT. Its translation: CASSLEGGGNTEAFF. The full variable domain, in which reference TRBV11-2 and TRBJ1-1 provide the parts outside the CDR3, is EAGVAQSPRYKIIEKRQSVAFWCNPISGHATLYWYQQILGQGPKLLIQFQNNGVVDDSQLPKDRFSAERLKGVDSTLKIQPAKLEDSAVYLCASSLEGGGNTEAFFGQGTRLTVV.

The chain has TRBV13 and TRBJ2-3; D perhaps matches TRBD2 (7 bases). Trimming cost V 0 bases and J 8 bases, with 15 bases left between them. Germline CDR1 and CDR2: PRHDT and FYEKMQ (reference sequence). The CDR3 is 15 residues long. The CDR3, as DNA: TGTGCCAGCAGCTTAGGCCTGGGGGGGGCCGGTACGCAGTATTTT. It codes for CASSLGLGGAGTQYF.

This clone showed up just a few times. The J gene is TRBJ1-1, the V gene TRBV9; the D is unclear. The CDR3 runs 14 residues. The V end was cut by 3 bases, the J end by 0 bases, with 9 bases between. Germline-derived CDR1 and CDR2 are SGDLS and YYNGEE. The CDR3 here is CASSEEEMNTEAFF. The DNA of the CDR3 is TGTGCCAGCAGCGAGGAGGAAATGAACACTGAAGCTTTCTTT.

This clone turned up a few times. This chain connects TRBV6-5 to TRBJ2-6; D gene ambiguous. Trimming cost V 5 bases and J 0 bases, with 5 bases left between them. Germline values: CDR1 MNHEY, CDR2 SVGAGI. This CDR3 has 14 residues. CDR3 protein: CASSDISGANVLTF. In nucleotides, the CDR3 is TGTGCCAGCAGTGACATCTCTGGGGCCAACGTCCTGACTTTC.

V gene TRBV7-9 combines with J gene TRBJ1-2; D is unclear. The CDR3 length is 12 residues. The germline V gene encodes CDR1 SEHNR and CDR2 FQNEAQ (reference sequence). V dropped 1 base and J dropped 6 bases, with 6 bases sitting between them. The CDR3 DNA is TGTGCCAGCAGCTTAGGTTCTGATGGCTACACCTTC. This encodes CASSLGSDGYTF.

The rearrangement uses TRBV5-6 and TRBJ1-4; D unresolved. V dropped 2 bases and J dropped 3 bases, with 5 bases sitting between them. CDR3 length equals 13 residues. Germline CDR1 reads SGHDT; CDR2 reads YYEEEE. CDR3 amino acids: CASSLGSNEKLFF. The CDR3 bases are TGTGCCAGCAGCTTAGGATCTAATGAAAAACTGTTTTTT.

The V call is TRBV4-1, the J call TRBJ1-2; D not certain. V was pared by 0 bases and J by 2 bases, with 13 bases between. Germline lookup yields CDR1 MGHRA and CDR2 YSYEKL. There are 16 residues in the CDR3. The CDR3 reads CASSQDRKTSNYGYTF. The CDR3 DNA is TGCGCCAGCAGCCAAGATCGCAAGACCTCAAACTATGGCTACACCTTC.

The chain combines TRBV10-3 with TRBJ2-2; D perhaps matches TRBD1 (5 bases). V was pared by 8 bases and J by 4 bases, with 14 bases between. The CDR3 is 14 amino acids. Germline V gene lookup returns CDR1 ENHRY and CDR2 SYGVKD. The CDR3 region has the DNA TGTGCCATCCAAGGACATTTCTTCACCGGGGAGCTGTTTTTT. Its protein is CAIQGHFFTGELFF.

The V call is TRBV9, the J call TRBJ2-3, with a possible D match to TRBD2 (7 bases). CDR1 and CDR2 (germline): SGDLS, YYNGEE. V lost 1 base and J 3 bases, leaving 12 bases between the germline ends. The CDR3 extends over 15 amino acids. CDR3 loop: CASSVKGGATDTQYF. The CDR3, as DNA: TGTGCCAGCAGCGTAAAGGGGGGGGCAACAGATACGCAGTATTTT.

This sequence joins TRBV7-2 and TRBJ2-7; perhaps D is TRBD1 or TRBD2 (5 bases each). Trimming removed 6 bases from V and 7 bases from J, with 16 bases in between. CDR1 SGHTA and CDR2 FQGNSA come from the germline V gene. This CDR3 has 13 amino acids. As DNA, the CDR3 is TGTGCCAGCAGGGGGACGGAGGCTGGGGAGCAGTACTTC. Amino acids: CASRGTEAGEQYF.

The chain recombines TRBV6-4 with TRBJ1-5; D is unresolved. This CDR3 comprises 14 residues. The ends were cut back, 0 bases at V and 0 bases at J, with 3 bases in the middle. CDR1 is MRHNA and CDR2 is SNTAGT in the germline V gene. The CDR3 sequence is CASSDSPSNQPQHF. The CDR3, as DNA: TGTGCCAGCAGTGACTCACCTAGCAATCAGCCCCAGCATTTT.

This clone was found once. The chain has TRBV19 and TRBJ2-3; TRBD1 agrees at 8 bases. J lost 4 bases, V lost 4 bases, and 4 bases had no gene match. This CDR3 spans 14 amino acids. Germline V gene sequence: CDR1 LNHDA, CDR2 SQIVND (reference sequence). This CDR3 is CASSNRGWADTQYF. CDR3 DNA sequence: TGTGCCAGTAGTAACAGGGGGTGGGCAGATACGCAGTATTTT.